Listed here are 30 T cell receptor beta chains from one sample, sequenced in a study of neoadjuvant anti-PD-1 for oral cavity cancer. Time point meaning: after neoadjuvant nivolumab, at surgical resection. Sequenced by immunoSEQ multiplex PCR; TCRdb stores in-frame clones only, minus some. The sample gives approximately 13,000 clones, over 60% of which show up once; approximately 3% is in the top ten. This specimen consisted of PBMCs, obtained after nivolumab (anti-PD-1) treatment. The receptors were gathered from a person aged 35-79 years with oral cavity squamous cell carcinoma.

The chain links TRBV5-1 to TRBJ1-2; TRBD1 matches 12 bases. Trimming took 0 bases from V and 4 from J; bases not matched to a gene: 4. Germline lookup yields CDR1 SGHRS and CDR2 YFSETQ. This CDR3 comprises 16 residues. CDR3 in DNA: TGCGCCAGCAGCTTGGAGGGGACAGGGGGCCCCTATGGCTACACCTTC. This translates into CASSLEGTGGPYGYTF.

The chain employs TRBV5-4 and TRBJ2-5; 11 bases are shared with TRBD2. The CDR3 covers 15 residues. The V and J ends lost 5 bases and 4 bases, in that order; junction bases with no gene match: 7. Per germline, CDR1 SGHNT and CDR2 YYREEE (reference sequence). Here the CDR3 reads CASRETSGTRETQYF. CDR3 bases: TGTGCCAGCAGGGAGACTAGCGGGACACGAGAGACCCAGTACTTC.

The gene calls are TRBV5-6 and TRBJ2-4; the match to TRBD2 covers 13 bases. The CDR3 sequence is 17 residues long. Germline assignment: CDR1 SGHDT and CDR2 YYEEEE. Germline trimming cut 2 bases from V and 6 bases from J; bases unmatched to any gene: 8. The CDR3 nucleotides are TGTGCCAGCAGCTTCGAACTAGCGGGAGGGACGGGAAACATTCAGTACTTC. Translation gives CASSFELAGGTGNIQYF.

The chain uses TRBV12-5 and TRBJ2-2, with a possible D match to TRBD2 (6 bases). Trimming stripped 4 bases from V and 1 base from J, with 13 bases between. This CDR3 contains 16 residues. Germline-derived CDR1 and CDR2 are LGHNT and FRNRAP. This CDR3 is CASGSTGTENTGELFF. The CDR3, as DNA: TGTGCTAGTGGTTCGACCGGGACTGAGAACACCGGGGAGCTGTTTTTT.

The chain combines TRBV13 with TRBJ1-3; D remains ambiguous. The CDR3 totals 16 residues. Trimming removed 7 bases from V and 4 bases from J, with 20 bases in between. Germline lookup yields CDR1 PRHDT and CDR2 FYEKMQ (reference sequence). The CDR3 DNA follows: TGTGCCAGCACCCTAGGGAGGGTCCATGGCGGAAACACCATATATTTT. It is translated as CASTLGRVHGGNTIYF. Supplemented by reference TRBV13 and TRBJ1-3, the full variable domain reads AAGVIQSPRHLIKEKRETATLKCYPIPRHDTVYWYQQGPGQDPQFLISFYEKMQSDKGSIPDRFSAQQFSDYHSELNMSSLELGDSALYFCASTLGRVHGGNTIYFGEGSWLTVV.

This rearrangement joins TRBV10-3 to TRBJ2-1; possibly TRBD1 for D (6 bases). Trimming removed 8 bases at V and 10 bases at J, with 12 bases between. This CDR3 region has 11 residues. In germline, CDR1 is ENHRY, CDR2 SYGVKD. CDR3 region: CAIRLDREQFF. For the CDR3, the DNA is TGTGCCATCCGGCTCGACAGGGAGCAGTTCTTC.

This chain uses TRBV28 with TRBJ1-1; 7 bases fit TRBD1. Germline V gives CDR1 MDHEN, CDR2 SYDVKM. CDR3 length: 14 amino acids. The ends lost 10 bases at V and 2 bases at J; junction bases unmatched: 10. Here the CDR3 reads CATRGGTVNTEAFF. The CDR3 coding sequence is TGTGCCACCAGGGGGGGGACAGTCAACACTGAAGCTTTCTTT.

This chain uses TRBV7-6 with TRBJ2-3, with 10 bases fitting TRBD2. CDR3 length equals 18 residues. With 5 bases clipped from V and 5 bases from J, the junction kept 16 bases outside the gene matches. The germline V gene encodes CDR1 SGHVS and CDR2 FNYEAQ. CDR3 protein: CASSILAGGVSTGDTQYF. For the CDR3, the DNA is TGTGCCAGCAGCATATTAGCGGGAGGAGTATCCACTGGAGATACGCAGTATTTT.

For the CDR3, the DNA is TGTGCCAGCGGTCCAACAGATACGCAGTATTTT. Residues: CASGPTDTQYF. The rearrangement links TRBV7-9 to TRBJ2-3; D is uncertain. The CDR3 consists of 11 residues. Per germline, CDR1 SEHNR and CDR2 FQNEAQ (reference sequence). Trimming cost V 8 bases and J 3 bases, with 6 bases left between them.

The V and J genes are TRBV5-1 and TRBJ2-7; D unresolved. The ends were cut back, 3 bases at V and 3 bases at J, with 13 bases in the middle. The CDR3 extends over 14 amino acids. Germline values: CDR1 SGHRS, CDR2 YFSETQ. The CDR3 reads CASSSEGGLYEQYF. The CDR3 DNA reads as TGCGCCAGCAGCTCTGAAGGCGGCCTCTACGAGCAGTACTTC.

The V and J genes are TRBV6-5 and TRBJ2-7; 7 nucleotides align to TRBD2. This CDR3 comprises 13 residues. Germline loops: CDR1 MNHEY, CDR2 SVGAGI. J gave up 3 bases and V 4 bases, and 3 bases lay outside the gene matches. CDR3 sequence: CASSWTRNYEQYF. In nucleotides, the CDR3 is TGTGCCAGCAGTTGGACTAGGAACTACGAGCAGTACTTC.

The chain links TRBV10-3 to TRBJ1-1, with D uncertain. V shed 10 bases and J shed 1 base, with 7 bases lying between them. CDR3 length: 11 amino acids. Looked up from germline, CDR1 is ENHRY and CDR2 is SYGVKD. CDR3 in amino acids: CATKENTEAFF. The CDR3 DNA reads TGTGCCACCAAGGAGAACACTGAAGCTTTCTTT.

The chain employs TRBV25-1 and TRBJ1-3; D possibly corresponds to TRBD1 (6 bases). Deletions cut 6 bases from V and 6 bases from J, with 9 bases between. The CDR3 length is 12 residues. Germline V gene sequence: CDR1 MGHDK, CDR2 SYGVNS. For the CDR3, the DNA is TGTGCCAGCAGGGGGGGGCCAAACACCATATATTTT. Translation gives CASRGGPNTIYF.

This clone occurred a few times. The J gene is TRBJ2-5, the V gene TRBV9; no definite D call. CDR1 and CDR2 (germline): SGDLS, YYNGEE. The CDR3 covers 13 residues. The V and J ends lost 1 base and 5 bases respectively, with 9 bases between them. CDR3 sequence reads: CASSVTGPETQYF. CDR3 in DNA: TGTGCCAGCAGCGTAACGGGCCCCGAGACCCAGTACTTC.

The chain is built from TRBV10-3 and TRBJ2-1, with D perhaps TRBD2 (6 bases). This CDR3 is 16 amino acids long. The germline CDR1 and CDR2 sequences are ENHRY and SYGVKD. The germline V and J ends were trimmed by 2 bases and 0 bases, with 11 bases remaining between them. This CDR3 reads CAISEGLSSSYNEQFF. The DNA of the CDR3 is TGTGCCATCAGTGAGGGACTATCGAGCTCCTACAATGAGCAGTTCTTC.

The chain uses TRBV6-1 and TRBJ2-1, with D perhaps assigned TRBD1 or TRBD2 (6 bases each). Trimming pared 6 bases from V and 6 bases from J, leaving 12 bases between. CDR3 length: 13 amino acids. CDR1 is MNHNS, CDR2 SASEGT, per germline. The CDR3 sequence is CASRAEGGNEQFF. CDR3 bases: TGTGCCAGCAGGGCCGAGGGGGGCAATGAGCAGTTCTTC.

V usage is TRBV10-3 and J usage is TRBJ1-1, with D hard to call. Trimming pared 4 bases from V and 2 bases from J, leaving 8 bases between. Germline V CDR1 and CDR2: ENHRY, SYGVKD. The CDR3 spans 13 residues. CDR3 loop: CAISGDQNTEAFF. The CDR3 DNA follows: TGTGCCATCAGTGGTGACCAAAACACTGAAGCTTTCTTT.

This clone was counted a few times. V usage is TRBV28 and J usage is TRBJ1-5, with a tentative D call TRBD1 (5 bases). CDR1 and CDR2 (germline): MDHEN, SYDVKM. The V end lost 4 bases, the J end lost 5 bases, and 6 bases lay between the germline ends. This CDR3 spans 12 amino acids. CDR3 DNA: TGTGCCAGCAGTTGGGGGGATCAGCCCCAGCATTTT. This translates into CASSWGDQPQHF.

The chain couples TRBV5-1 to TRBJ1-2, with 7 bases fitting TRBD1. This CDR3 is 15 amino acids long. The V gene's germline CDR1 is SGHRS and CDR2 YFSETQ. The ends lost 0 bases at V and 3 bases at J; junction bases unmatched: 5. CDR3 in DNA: TGCGCCAGCAGCTTGGGGCCCAGGGGGGACTATGGCTACACCTTC. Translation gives CASSLGPRGDYGYTF. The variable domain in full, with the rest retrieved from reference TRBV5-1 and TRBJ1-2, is KAGVTQTPRYLIKTRGQQVTLSCSPISGHRSVSWYQQTPGQGLQFLFEYFSETQRNKGNFPGRFSGRQFSNSRSEMNVSTLELGDSALYLCASSLGPRGDYGYTFGSGTRLTVV.

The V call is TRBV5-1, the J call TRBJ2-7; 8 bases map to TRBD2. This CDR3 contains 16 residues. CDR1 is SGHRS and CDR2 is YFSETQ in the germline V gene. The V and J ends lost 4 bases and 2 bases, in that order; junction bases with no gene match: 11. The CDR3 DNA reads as TGCGCCAGCAGCCAAGGGGTAGCGGGGCAAACCTACGAGCAGTACTTC. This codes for CASSQGVAGQTYEQYF.

CDR3 region: CASSLGPDYGYTF. CDR3 bases: TGTGCCAGCAGCTTAGGGCCAGATTATGGCTACACCTTC. V and J are TRBV11-2 and TRBJ1-2; D uncertain. Trimming took 1 base from V and 5 from J, leaving 8 bases between them. The CDR3 loop spans 13 amino acids. The germline gives CDR1 SGHAT, CDR2 FQNNGV.

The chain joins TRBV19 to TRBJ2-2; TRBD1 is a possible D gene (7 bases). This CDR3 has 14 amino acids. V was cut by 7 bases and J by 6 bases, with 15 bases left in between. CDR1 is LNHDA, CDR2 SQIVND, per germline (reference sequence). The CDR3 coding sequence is TGTGCCAGTACAGGGGGGCGATCAGCCGGGGAGCTGTTTTTT. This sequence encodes CASTGGRSAGELFF.

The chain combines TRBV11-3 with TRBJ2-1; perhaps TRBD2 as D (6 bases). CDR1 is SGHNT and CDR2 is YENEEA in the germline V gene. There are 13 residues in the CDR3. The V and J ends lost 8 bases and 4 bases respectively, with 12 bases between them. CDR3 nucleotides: TGTGCCAGCGGTAGCGGAACTTACAATGAGCAGTTCTTC. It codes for CASGSGTYNEQFF.

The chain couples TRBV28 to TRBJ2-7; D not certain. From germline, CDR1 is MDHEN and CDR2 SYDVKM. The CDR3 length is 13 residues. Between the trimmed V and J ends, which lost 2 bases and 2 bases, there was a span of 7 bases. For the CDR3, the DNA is TGTGCCAGCAGTTTAGGAGCTGCCTACGAGCAGTACTTC. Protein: CASSLGAAYEQYF.

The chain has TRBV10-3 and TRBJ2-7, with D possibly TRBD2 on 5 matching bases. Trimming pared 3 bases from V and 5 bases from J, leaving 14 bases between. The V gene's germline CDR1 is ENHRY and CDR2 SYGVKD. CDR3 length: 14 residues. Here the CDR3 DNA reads TGTGCCATCAGTGAAGGACCCCGAGGGAACGAGCAGTACTTC. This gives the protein CAISEGPRGNEQYF.

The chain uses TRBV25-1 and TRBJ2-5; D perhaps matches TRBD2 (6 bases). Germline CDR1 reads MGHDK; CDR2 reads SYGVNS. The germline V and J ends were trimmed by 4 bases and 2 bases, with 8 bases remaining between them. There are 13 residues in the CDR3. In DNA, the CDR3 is TGTGCCAGCAGTGGGGGACTTCAAGAGACCCAGTACTTC. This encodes CASSGGLQETQYF.

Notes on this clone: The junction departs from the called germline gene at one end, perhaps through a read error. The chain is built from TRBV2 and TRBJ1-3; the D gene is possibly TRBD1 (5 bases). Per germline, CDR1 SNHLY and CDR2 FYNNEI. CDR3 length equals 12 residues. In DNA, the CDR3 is TGTGCCAGCAGGGGGGATGGATACACCATATATTTT. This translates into CASRGDGYTIYF.

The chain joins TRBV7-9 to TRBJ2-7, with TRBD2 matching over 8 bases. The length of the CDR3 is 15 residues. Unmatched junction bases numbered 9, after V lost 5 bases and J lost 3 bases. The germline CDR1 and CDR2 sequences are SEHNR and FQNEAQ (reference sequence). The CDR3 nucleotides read TGTGCCAGCAGCGGAGCGGGAGTTGGGCTCTACGAGCAGTACTTC. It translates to CASSGAGVGLYEQYF.

Here the CDR3 DNA reads TGTGCCAGCAGCTTCGGGACTATGCAGTTCTTC. The encoded protein is CASSFGTMQFF. The V and J genes are TRBV11-2 and TRBJ2-1, with TRBD2 matching 7 bases. This CDR3 comprises 11 residues. After removal of 3 bases from V and 12 bases from J, the junction contained 2 bases not matched to a gene. Germline V CDR1 and CDR2: SGHAT, FQNNGV.

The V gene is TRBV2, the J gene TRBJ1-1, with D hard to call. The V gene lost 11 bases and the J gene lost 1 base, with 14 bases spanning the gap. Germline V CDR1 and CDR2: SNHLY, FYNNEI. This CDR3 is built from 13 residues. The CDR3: CAGGGRENTEAFF. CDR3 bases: TGTGCCGGAGGAGGACGGGAGAACACTGAAGCTTTCTTT.